This T cell receptor beta chain was captured by sequencing in a study of blood T cells in healthy people across ages. The J segment lost 2 bases and the V segment lost 0 bases, leaving 3 bases of the junction unmatched. In germline, CDR1 is DFQATT, CDR2 SNEGSKA (reference sequence). The CDR3 has 14 residues. Combining a sample-barcoded 5' primer with a J-beta primer mix, a second PCR ran for roughly 7 to 11 cycles. TCRdb reprocessed the 5' RACE reads via MiXCR and lists one record per CDR3 protein. Among just under 550,000 distinct CDR3 sequences listed, around 24% were seen once. The sample was also linked to a second study, of T cells of mothers and their children.

The origin of this receptor is a boy under 18 in good health. Sequencing used blood. The chain employs TRBV20-1 and TRBJ1-2; 7 bases are a match to TRBD1. The DNA of the CDR3 is TGCAGTGCTAGAGAGACGACAGGGAACTATGGCTACACCTTC. Its translation: CSARETTGNYGYTF.